The 6 T cell receptor beta chains given below trace back to one sample, sequenced in a study of Ad26.COV2.S vaccination and SARS-CoV-2 variants. The treatment denotes: approximately 18 received Ad26.COV2.S at low or high dose, single or two shots; roughly 5 received placebo; per-sample allocation not given. The samples date from day 63 after the first vaccine or placebo injection. Some clones are missing from TCRdb's copy, which holds only in-frame ones; the method was immunoSEQ multiplex PCR. The table has 300,000 to 450,000 clones, 70% to 90% seen once; the top ten hold around 3.3%. The sequencing used peripheral blood, collected in a trial of Ad26.COV2.S vaccine versus placebo. Source of these receptors: a person between 18 and 65 years old who received the Ad26.COV2.S COVID-19 vaccine or a placebo.

The gene calls are TRBV12-3 or TRBV12-4 and TRBJ2-3; D might be TRBD1 or TRBD2, each matching 5 bases. The CDR3 has 13 amino acids. V was trimmed by 8 bases and J by 5 bases, leaving 14 bases between them. The CDR3: CASLKGSRDTQYF. The CDR3 nucleotides are TGTGCCAGCTTAAAGGGGAGTCGAGATACGCAGTATTTT.

V usage is TRBV9 and J usage is TRBJ2-7, with 10 bases that match TRBD2. Trimming took 0 bases from V and 3 from J; bases not matched to a gene: 9. Germline V gives CDR1 SGDLS, CDR2 YYNGEE. This CDR3 comprises 17 residues. Written as DNA, the CDR3 is TGTGCCAGCAGCGTAGCTGAGGTAGCGGGGGGCCGCTACGAGCAGTACTTC. Residues: CASSVAEVAGGRYEQYF.

The chain is built from TRBV10-1 and TRBJ2-5; 7 positions match TRBD1. The germline V gene encodes CDR1 WNHNN and CDR2 SYGVQD (reference sequence). This CDR3 region has 13 residues. The V segment lost 4 bases and the J segment 2 bases; nucleotides outside the gene matches: 1. CDR3 nucleotides: TGCGCCAGCAGTGGGGACAGACAAGAGACCCAGTACTTC. Its translation: CASSGDRQETQYF.

The V call is TRBV7-6, the J call TRBJ2-3; TRBD2 aligns across 13 bases. This CDR3 is built from 16 residues. The J segment lost 1 base and the V segment lost 6 bases, leaving 4 bases of the junction unmatched. Germline loops: CDR1 SGHVS, CDR2 FNYEAQ. Here the CDR3 DNA reads TGTGCCAGCAGTACCGGACTAGCGGGGGGCACAGATACGCAGTATTTT. Encoded protein: CASSTGLAGGTDTQYF. Variable domain in full (rest from reference TRBV7-6 and TRBJ2-3): GAGVSQSPRYKVTKRGQDVALRCDPISGHVSLYWYRQALGQGPEFLTYFNYEAQQDKSGLPNDRFSAERPEGSISTLTIQRTEQRDSAMYRCASSTGLAGGTDTQYFGPGTRLTVL.

In this sample, this clone turned up a few times. The genes are TRBV10-2 and TRBJ1-5, with D tentatively TRBD1 (5 bases). V lost 0 bases and J 4 bases, leaving 10 bases between the germline ends. The CDR3 is 15 amino acids. Germline CDR1 and CDR2: WSHSY and SAAADI. The CDR3 DNA is TGCGCCAGCAGTGAGTCGGGGACTGCTAATCAGCCCCAGCATTTT. Protein: CASSESGTANQPQHF.

V usage is TRBV19 and J usage is TRBJ2-5; the D is unclear. V shed 9 bases and J shed 3 bases, with 14 bases lying between them. CDR3 length: 13 residues. The germline CDR1 and CDR2 sequences are LNHDA and SQIVND (reference sequence). CDR3 region: CASRRRTEETQYF. DNA of the CDR3: TGTGCCAGCCGACGACGGACGGAAGAGACCCAGTACTTC.